The rows below give T cell receptor beta chains drawn from one sample of a study of glioma-infiltrating T cells. TCRdb reprocessed the multiplex PCR reads via MiXCR and lists one record per CDR3 protein. The repertoire holds roughly 350,000 distinct CDR3 sequences, with about two fifths as singletons. Specimen: glioma tissue, nonneoplastic brain tissue, or PBMCs (not recorded which). Receptor source: a human donor with low-grade glioma or glioblastoma, undergoing nonglioma brain surgery, or in good health (not recorded which). Both conserved end residues are part of each CDR3. Fields, in order: V gene, J gene, CDR3 protein.

TRBV6-1	TRBJ1-2	CASSEVVANYGYTF
TRBV6-5	TRBJ2-7	CASSYGGLASYEQYF
TRBV3-1	TRBJ2-1	CASRLGAGGRDEQFF
TRBV7-2	TRBJ2-5	CASSLASGAETQHF
TRBV6-2/TRBV6-3	TRBJ2-1	CASSVPAGANEQFF
TRBV5-8	TRBJ2-6	CASTLTGTGANVLTF
TRBV6-1	TRBJ2-2	CASRSWRESNTGELFF
TRBV4-1	TRBJ2-7	CASSQEYTYEQYF
TRBV19	TRBJ2-1	CATSPRESSYNEQFF
TRBV5-4	TRBJ2-1	CASSLTGNEQFF
TRBV7-9	TRBJ2-3	CASSGVGLAPGEDTQYF
TRBV4-1	TRBJ2-2	CASSPYFPPGEPFF
TRBV7-2	TRBJ1-5	CASSFWTDNQPQHF
TRBV7-2	TRBJ2-7	CASSLDYNEQYF
TRBV28	TRBJ1-1	CASSLETGSMKAFF
TRBV3-1	TRBJ2-7	CASSSSRVKGSEQYF
TRBV7-2	TRBJ2-7	CASSPRQGPYEQYF
TRBV18	TRBJ2-5	CASSPGSGRASAETQYF
TRBV7-9	TRBJ1-6	CASSSPGDSPLHF
TRBV4-1	TRBJ2-3	CASSQGVGTSDMNTQYF
TRBV6-2/TRBV6-3	TRBJ2-7	CASSSRFSGRAGRVEQYF
TRBV6-1	TRBJ1-1	CASKGQATEAFF
TRBV5-1	TRBJ1-5	CASSFTGSRNQPQHF
TRBV28	TRBJ1-5	CASSFRTGINQPQHF
TRBV6-1	TRBJ2-3	CASSETVAGGTDTQYF
TRBV6-1	TRBJ2-1	CASTSGRDVAYNEQFF
TRBV6-1	TRBJ1-2	CASTLLGQGNYGYTF
TRBV20-1	TRBJ2-2	CSASRTLNTGELFF
TRBV27	TRBJ2-1	CASRGHLYNEQFF
TRBV27	TRBJ2-3	CASSKPADTQYF
TRBV6-2/TRBV6-3	TRBJ2-7	CASTPGLAGESSYEQYF
TRBV7-9	TRBJ1-3	CASIGQLGNTIYF
TRBV5-8	TRBJ2-3	CASSLMPDADTQYF
TRBV7-2	TRBJ2-3	CASSLAPSGSNTDTQCF
TRBV20-1	TRBJ2-1	CSARQREGQSEQFF
TRBV20-1	TRBJ2-1	CSATSGNSYNEQFF
TRBV14	TRBJ2-1	CATRPGGTGAYNEQFF
TRBV27	TRBJ1-1	CATGQYHTEAFF
TRBV28	TRBJ2-5	CASSITSGRAIGQETQYF
TRBV2	TRBJ2-3	CASSEGTGGTDTQYF
TRBV27	TRBJ1-1	CASSWGTPNTEAFF